The clone carrying this T cell receptor (beta chain) was counted only a few times. The target antigen is unknown. V lost 3 bases to trimming and J lost 5 bases, with 8 bases between them. This CDR3 is 13 amino acids long. Germline V gene data show CDR1 as SGHTA and CDR2 as FQGNSA. Generation of TCR cDNA used 5'RACE template switching (which added a universal primer site and UMIs). Using its own MiXCR run on the 5' RACE reads, TCRdb lists one record per CDR3 protein. This table has hundreds of thousands of distinct CDR3 sequences, approximately 4% appearing once. This entry comes from a study of T cells after yellow fever vaccination. Turning to the study itself: Preparing low-cell-number fractions relied on SMART-Seq v4 Ultra Low Input. General study findings and limits: The secondary response was weaker, and its peak arrived faster, on day 5 versus 15.

The sequenced sample was PBMCs, obtained 5 days after the yellow fever booster vaccination. The receptor was isolated from a man younger than 35 who received the YFV17D yellow fever vaccine. V gene TRBV7-2 combines with J gene TRBJ2-1; D unclear. CDR3 DNA sequence: TGTGCCAGCAGCTTCTGGGGTGACAATGAGCAGTTCTTC. Amino acids: CASSFWGDNEQFF.